Listed here are 22 T cell receptor beta chains from one sample, sequenced in a study of T cells in Graves' hyperthyroidism and ophthalmopathy. Amplification of TCR beta CDR3 regions was performed using RNA transcripts as template. Initially, a first-round RT-PCR of the TCR CDR3 employed the HTBI primer set. MiXCR, run by TCRdb on the multiplex PCR reads, gives a single entry per CDR3 protein. Of a few hundred thousand distinct CDR3 sequences listed, around 16% are singletons. Sample: blood. Receptor source: a woman in her 30s with Graves' hyperthyroidism.

V gene TRBV15 combines with J gene TRBJ2-2; D gene unclear. Germline CDR1 and CDR2: LNHNV and YYDKDF (reference sequence). V dropped 3 bases and J dropped 2 bases, with 4 bases sitting between them. The CDR3 runs to 13 residues. CDR3 bases: TGTGCCACCAGCAGGGACAACACCGGGGAGCTGTTTTTT. Encoded protein: CATSRDNTGELFF. Together with reference TRBV15 and TRBJ2-2, the CDR3 gives the full variable domain: DAMVIQNPRYQVTQFGKPVTLSCSQTLNHNVMYWYQQKSSQAPKLLFHYYDKDFNNEADTPDNFQSRRPNTSFCFLDIRSPGLGDTAMYLCATSRDNTGELFFGEGSRLTVL.

In DNA form, the CDR3 reads TGTGCCAGCAGTTACCAATCCGGGCTAAACAATGAGCAGTTCTTC. This encodes CASSYQSGLNNEQFF. This sequence joins TRBV6-1 and TRBJ2-1; D not resolved. The germline CDR1 and CDR2 sequences are MNHNS and SASEGT. The CDR3 extends over 15 amino acids. V lost 5 bases to trimming and J lost 5 bases, with 16 bases between them.

The chain combines TRBV10-1 with TRBJ2-2; D unresolved. V lost 8 bases and J lost 0, with 7 bases in between. CDR1 is WNHNN, CDR2 SYGVQD, per germline (reference sequence). The CDR3 sequence is 13 residues long. The CDR3, as DNA: TGCGCCAGCGGTAGTGCGAACACCGGGGAGCTGTTTTTT. It is translated as CASGSANTGELFF.

The rearrangement uses TRBV29-1 and TRBJ2-2; TRBD1 matches 8 bases. The CDR3 length is 16 residues. CDR1 and CDR2 (germline): SQVTM, ANQGSEA. The J segment lost 1 base and the V segment lost 1 base, leaving 5 bases of the junction unmatched. The DNA of the CDR3 is TGCAGCGTTGAAGGATGGGGGACAGGGAACACCGGGGAGCTGTTTTTT. Its protein is CSVEGWGTGNTGELFF.

At least ten counts were recorded for this clonotype. This chain links TRBV5-1 with TRBJ2-1; 10 nucleotides match TRBD2. From germline, CDR1 is SGHRS and CDR2 YFSETQ. The CDR3 is 16 residues long. V shed 0 bases and J 4 bases; nucleotides not matched to a gene: 4. The CDR3 DNA sequence: TGCGCCAGCAGCTTGGCGGCTAGCGGGAGTTACAATGAGCAGTTCTTC. Translating gives CASSLAASGSYNEQFF. The variable domain in full, completed from reference TRBV5-1 and TRBJ2-1, reads KAGVTQTPRYLIKTRGQQVTLSCSPISGHRSVSWYQQTPGQGLQFLFEYFSETQRNKGNFPGRFSGRQFSNSRSEMNVSTLELGDSALYLCASSLAASGSYNEQFFGPGTRLTVL.

In its sample, this clonotype was seen a few times. This chain links TRBV12-3 or TRBV12-4 with TRBJ1-3; the D gene is possibly TRBD1 (5 bases). V was trimmed by 6 bases and J by 0 bases, leaving 15 bases between them. The CDR3 consists of 16 residues. The CDR3 protein is CASSPGGPHSGNTIYF. DNA for the CDR3: TGTGCCAGCAGCCCGGGGGGACCTCACTCTGGAAACACCATATATTTT.

This clonotype has a handful of counts. This chain links TRBV7-9 with TRBJ1-2; possibly TRBD1 for D (5 bases). The CDR3 length is 17 residues. Per germline, CDR1 SEHNR and CDR2 FQNEAQ (reference sequence). Between the trimmed V and J ends, which lost 1 base and 2 bases, there was a span of 17 bases. CDR3 amino acids: CASSLEGEFAMNYGYTF. The CDR3 DNA is TGTGCCAGCAGCTTAGAAGGGGAGTTTGCGATGAACTATGGCTACACCTTC.

This clonotype occurred a few times. The chain carries TRBV5-1 and TRBJ2-7; possibly TRBD1 for D (6 bases). This CDR3 is built from 15 residues. The V gene lost 0 bases and the J gene lost 2 bases, with 12 bases spanning the gap. CDR1 and CDR2 from the germline V gene are SGHRS and YFSETQ. The CDR3 nucleotides are TGCGCCAGCAGCTTGGATATGGACAGACCCTACGAGCAGTACTTC. Translating gives CASSLDMDRPYEQYF.

V is TRBV2 and J is TRBJ2-1; no clear D gene. The CDR3 has 13 residues. V dropped 3 bases and J dropped 5 bases, with 8 bases sitting between them. Germline values: CDR1 SNHLY, CDR2 FYNNEI. CDR3 nucleotides: TGTGCCAGCAGTGAGGGTATGGACAATGAGCAGTTCTTC. Translation gives CASSEGMDNEQFF.

This clonotype was counted between two and nine times. The chain links TRBV12-3 or TRBV12-4 to TRBJ2-7; D unresolved. The CDR3 contains 14 residues. V was pared by 7 bases and J by 4 bases, with 17 bases between. The CDR3 here is CASTHSSRAYEQYF. CDR3 DNA: TGTGCCAGCACCCATAGTTCTAGGGCTTACGAGCAGTACTTC.

The chain is built from TRBV28 and TRBJ1-2, with 7 bases lining up with TRBD1. V dropped 8 bases and J dropped 4; count of bases not matched to a gene: 13. Germline lookup yields CDR1 MDHEN and CDR2 SYDVKM. This CDR3 spans 15 amino acids. CDR3 DNA sequence: TGTGCCAGCTCACCACTCGGGACAGCTACCTATGGCTACACCTTC. This gives the protein CASSPLGTATYGYTF.

In this sample, this clonotype turned up a few times. The chain carries TRBV7-6 and TRBJ2-7, with no clear D. Germline CDR1 reads SGHVS; CDR2 reads FNYEAQ. Trimming shortened V by 1 base and J by 6 bases, and 10 bases separated the two germline ends. This CDR3 spans 13 amino acids. CDR3 region: CASSLDWGSEQYF. The CDR3 DNA reads as TGTGCCAGCAGCTTAGATTGGGGAAGCGAGCAGTACTTC.

Regarding this clonotype: A much larger clone lies one base from this, so it may be a read error. This rearrangement joins TRBV11-1 to TRBJ2-7; D may correspond to TRBD1 or TRBD2 (5 bases each). CDR1 and CDR2 from the germline V gene are SGHAT and FQDESV (reference sequence). V was pared by 6 bases and J by 5 bases, with 17 bases between. CDR3 length: 14 amino acids. DNA for the CDR3: TGTGCCAGCAGTTCATCCTCGGGGACCAACGAGCAGTACTTC. Amino acids: CASSSSSGTNEQYF.

The chain couples TRBV7-8 to TRBJ2-2, with TRBD2 matching over 12 bases. The CDR3 consists of 18 residues. The germline V gene encodes CDR1 SGHVS and CDR2 FQNEAQ. The ends lost 0 bases at V and 5 bases at J; junction bases unmatched: 7. The DNA for the CDR3 is TGTGCCAGCAGCTTAGCCAGACTAGCGGGAGTAGGTACCGGGGAGCTGTTTTTT. Translation gives CASSLARLAGVGTGELFF.

The chain couples TRBV6-1 to TRBJ1-2; TRBD1 aligns across 8 bases. The J segment lost 0 bases and the V segment lost 4 bases, leaving 4 bases of the junction unmatched. The CDR3 is 15 amino acids. Per the germline V gene, CDR1 is MNHNS and CDR2 is SASEGT. CDR3 coding DNA: TGTGCCAGCAGTGCGGACAGGGTCTCTAACTATGGCTACACCTTC. Translating it yields CASSADRVSNYGYTF.

J is TRBJ2-7 and V is TRBV2, with 7 bases fitting TRBD1. CDR3 length: 15 residues. The V and J ends lost 4 bases and 0 bases, in that order; junction bases with no gene match: 6. Germline CDR1 is SNHLY and CDR2 is FYNNEI. This chain's CDR3 is CASSGRGTASYEQYF. The CDR3 DNA is TGTGCCAGCAGTGGAAGGGGGACAGCCTCCTACGAGCAGTACTTC.

This chain joins TRBV20-1 and TRBJ2-1, with TRBD2 identical over 7 bases. After removal of 4 bases from V and 3 bases from J, the junction contained 9 bases not matched to a gene. CDR3 size: 15 residues. From germline, CDR1 is DFQATT and CDR2 SNEGSKA (reference sequence). CDR3 sequence (DNA): TGCAGTGCTATACCCCAGGGCGGGGGCTACAATGAGCAGTTCTTC. Translation gives CSAIPQGGGYNEQFF.

This clonotype was counted many times. This rearrangement joins TRBV7-2 to TRBJ2-1; 12 nucleotides agree with TRBD2. CDR1 SGHTA and CDR2 FQGNSA come from the germline V gene. CDR3 size: 16 residues. After removal of 5 bases from V and 12 bases from J, the junction contained 14 bases not matched to a gene. The CDR3 DNA reads as TGTGCCAGCAGCCCCCAGCCACTACTAGCGGGAGGACCGCAGTTCTTC. Encoded protein: CASSPQPLLAGGPQFF.

This rearrangement joins TRBV27 to TRBJ2-1, with 7 nucleotides matching TRBD1. Germline V lookup: CDR1 MNHEY, CDR2 SMNVEV (reference sequence). This CDR3 contains 14 residues. With V trimmed by 6 bases and J by 6 bases, 8 bases remained unmatched. In nucleotides, the CDR3 is TGTGCCAGCAGATCTTACCGGGACAGCAATGAGCAGTTCTTC. Translation gives CASRSYRDSNEQFF.

This clonotype was counted between two and nine times. The chain employs TRBV3-1 and TRBJ2-5; TRBD1 aligns across 11 bases. V lost 2 bases and J lost 11; bases outside the gene matches: 10. Germline-derived CDR1 and CDR2 are LGHDT and YNNKEL (reference sequence). The length of the CDR3 is 15 residues. The CDR3 DNA reads TGTGCCAGCAGCCAAACCGGGACAGGGGGTGACGGTCAGTACTTC. Protein product: CASSQTGTGGDGQYF.

This clonotype appeared a few times. The chain couples TRBV6-1 to TRBJ2-7; no definite D call. The CDR3 spans 16 residues. V shed 1 base and J shed 2 bases, with 15 bases lying between them. Germline CDR1 MNHNS, CDR2 SASEGT. DNA for the CDR3: TGTGCCAGCAGTGAAGAGGGCTCTATTGCAACCTACGAGCAGTACTTC. As protein: CASSEEGSIATYEQYF.

This clonotype was observed at least ten times. The rearrangement uses TRBV30 and TRBJ1-2; D not resolved. Trimming shortened V by 0 bases and J by 0 bases, and 8 bases separated the two germline ends. The CDR3 extends over 14 amino acids. The germline V gene encodes CDR1 GTSNPN and CDR2 SVGIG (reference sequence). As DNA, the CDR3 is TGTGCCTGGAGTGTACGGCCACCTAACTATGGCTACACCTTC. Residues: CAWSVRPPNYGYTF.